By share, the clone carrying this T cell receptor (beta chain) ranks as medium-sized (0.01 to 0.1%). TRB was amplified from around 250-460 ng of blood genomic DNA. The data were taken from a study of T and B cells in COVID-19 patients. Looked up from germline, CDR1 is MRHNA and CDR2 is SNTAGT. CDR3 length: 14 amino acids. V shed 6 bases and J shed 5 bases, with 13 bases lying between them. BIOMED2 TRB-A/B primer pools were used in multiplex TRB PCR. TCRdb re-called the multiplex PCR reads with MiXCR, one entry per CDR3 protein. The sample has 4,500 to 6,500 distinct CDR3 sequences; roughly a quarter are singletons.

The chain uses TRBV6-4 and TRBJ2-2, with D perhaps TRBD1 (5 bases). The specimen was blood. The sequence was obtained from a human donor with active COVID-19. The DNA of the CDR3 is TGTGCCAGCAGGCAAGGGGCTGGAACCGGGGAGCTGTTTTTT. Its protein product is CASRQGAGTGELFF.